This record concerns one T cell receptor beta chain sequence. This CDR3 is 15 amino acids long. Germline V CDR1 and CDR2: LNHNV, YYDKDF (reference sequence). Trimming cost V 3 bases and J 3 bases; bases outside gene matches: 4. This record belongs to a study of blood T cell repertoires in COVID-19. On the study more broadly: T cells, B-cell-depleted T cells, or PBMCs provided the cDNA or gDNA that served as material.

Authors' data handling: Amplification with reference gene primers provided the estimates of nucleated cell counts. Method: immunoSEQ multiplex PCR; TCRdb's copy keeps in-frame clones and lacks some. V and J calls and clone size are those listed in that table; D and trimming were worked out from the DNA. Of under 250,000 clones in the sample, roughly 80% were seen once. The chain is built from TRBV15 and TRBJ2-3, with TRBD1 matching 9 bases. The receptor's source is a woman older than 75 with acute or convalescent COVID-19. The sequenced sample was peripheral blood. CDR3 sequence reads: CATSSGTGRTDTQYF. The CDR3 nucleotides are TGTGCCACCAGCAGCGGGACAGGGAGAACAGATACGCAGTATTTT. The complete variable domain, with remaining parts taken from reference TRBV15 and TRBJ2-3, reads DAMVIQNPRYQVTQFGKPVTLSCSQTLNHNVMYWYQQKSSQAPKLLFHYYDKDFNNEADTPDNFQSRRPNTSFCFLDIRSPGLGDTAMYLCATSSGTGRTDTQYFGPGTRLTVL.